This T cell receptor (beta chain) was documented in a study of T cells in localized non-small cell lung cancer. Study-level findings and limits: Of the tissues analyzed, uninvolved adjacent lung showed maximal T cell clonality, greater than tumor.

Per the germline V gene, CDR1 is SGHTA and CDR2 is FQGNSA. The V end lost 6 bases, the J end lost 2 bases, and 7 bases lay between the germline ends. This CDR3 is built from 13 residues. Only a few counts were recorded for this clone. Its specificity is unknown. Assay: immunoSEQ multiplex PCR; the TCRdb copy retains only in-frame clones and omits some. The sample has thousands of clones, roughly 25% seen once. The clonotype originates from a woman aged 35 to 75 with stage I lung adenocarcinoma. The sample in question was lung tumor tissue, obtained before any cancer treatment. This chain uses TRBV7-2 with TRBJ2-2; unclear D gene. This CDR3 reads CASRQPNTGELFF. Here the CDR3 DNA reads TGTGCCAGCAGGCAACCCAACACCGGGGAGCTGTTTTTT.